This is a list of T cell receptor beta chains from one sample in a study of T cell repertoires in cytomegalovirus infection. One entry per CDR3 protein, called by TCRdb with MiXCR from the reads. Of about 740,000 distinct CDR3 sequences listed, roughly a third are singletons. Sequenced material: PBMCs. These receptors all come from a human donor in good health (CMV status not recorded). Some clones in this sample may be carry-over from other donors' samples. Each CDR3 is given with its conserved first and last residue. The D gene is left open where the match is weak. Some rows mark clone size as missing; the rest say once, few, many or name a class of expanded clone.

V gene	J gene	clone size	D gene	CDR3 length	CDR3 DNA	CDR3 protein
TRBV18	TRBJ1-6	-	-	16	TGTGCCAGCTCACCCGTGGGGGCGCAGCCTAGTTCACCCCTCCACTTT	CASSPVGAQPSSPLHF
TRBV20-1	TRBJ2-7	once	TRBD1	14	TGCAGTGCGAGAGACCCGGGACAGCCCTACGAGCAGTACTTC	CSARDPGQPYEQYF
TRBV6-6	TRBJ2-5	-	TRBD1	18	TGTGCCAGCAGTTACTCGAAGTCGGACAGGGGGCGCGAAGAGACCCAGTACTTC	CASSYSKSDRGREETQYF
TRBV12-3/TRBV12-4	TRBJ2-1	few	-	19	TGTGCCAGCAGTCACCCTCGGGAGAAGGGGTTTTGGGCCTACAATGAGCAGTTCTTC	CASSHPREKGFWAYNEQFF
TRBV19	TRBJ2-1	few	TRBD2	16	TGTGCCAGTAGTATCCGTGAGACTAGCTTGCGCAATGAGCAGTTCTTC	CASSIRETSLRNEQFF
TRBV27	TRBJ2-3	-	-	16	TGTGCCAGCAGTCCCTTCGGCCCGACAGTCACAGATACGCAGTATTTT	CASSPFGPTVTDTQYF
TRBV19	TRBJ1-5	few	-	15	TGTGCCAGTAGTATATCCTCCCGTTCCAATCAGCCCCAGCATTTT	CASSISSRSNQPQHF
TRBV7-9	TRBJ1-1	-	TRBD1	13	TGTGCCAGCAGCTACCCCGGGACAGGGGAAGCTTTCTTT	CASSYPGTGEAFF
TRBV29-1	TRBJ1-1	-	TRBD1	14	TGCAGCGTCCACGGAGACAGGGGGAACCCTGAAGCTTTCTTT	CSVHGDRGNPEAFF
TRBV12-3/TRBV12-4	TRBJ1-2	-	-	13	TGTGCCAGCAGTGATGACAGGAACTATGGCTACACCTTC	CASSDDRNYGYTF
TRBV4-1	TRBJ2-1	-	-	15	TGTGCCAGCAGCCAGACCGGGACTCCCTTACGGGAGCAGTTCTTC	CASSQTGTPLREQFF
TRBV7-2	TRBJ1-5	-	TRBD1	16	TGTGCCAGCAGCTGGACAGGCCCTGGGAGCAATCAGCCCCAGCATTTT	CASSWTGPGSNQPQHF
TRBV28	TRBJ1-1	-	TRBD1	15	TGTGCCAGCAGTTTGCCAGGGGGATCAGGCACTGAAGCTTTCTTT	CASSLPGGSGTEAFF
TRBV24-1	TRBJ2-7	few	-	13	TGTGCCACCATGGGTCAGGGCTCCTACGAGCAGTACTTC	CATMGQGSYEQYF
TRBV7-2	TRBJ2-2	-	TRBD1	16	TGTGCCAGCAGCTTAGCTACAGGGGCGAGCACCGGGGAGCTGTTTTTT	CASSLATGASTGELFF
TRBV7-8	TRBJ1-1	few	-	14	TGTGCCAGCAGCTTAGGGGGCTTGGTCACTGAAGCTTTCTTT	CASSLGGLVTEAFF
TRBV3-1	TRBJ2-4	few	TRBD2	22	TGTGCCAGCAGCCAAGATCTACTAGCGGGGGGTCCTCTCGCGAGAACCAAAAACATTCAGTACTTC	CASSQDLLAGGPLARTKNIQYF
TRBV6-6	TRBJ2-1	-	-	14	TGTGCCAGCAGTTACGACTTCTACTACAATGAGCAGTTCTTC	CASSYDFYYNEQFF
TRBV7-6	TRBJ2-2	-	-	15	TGTGCCAGCAGTTTCCCGGCAGGGATGACCGGGGAGCTGTTTTTT	CASSFPAGMTGELFF
TRBV11-3	TRBJ2-1	-	-	14	TGTGCCAGCAGCTTAGATAGTCACTACAATGAGCAGTTCTTC	CASSLDSHYNEQFF
TRBV15	TRBJ1-1	-	-	16	TGTGCCACCAGCGATACCGACATAGCCATGAACACTGAAGCTTTCTTT	CATSDTDIAMNTEAFF
TRBV12-3/TRBV12-4	TRBJ1-5	-	-	16	TGTGCCAGCAGTTTAACCAGGGAAGGGGCGAATCAGCCCCAGCATTTT	CASSLTREGANQPQHF
TRBV12-5	TRBJ2-1	-	-	13	TGTGCTAGTGGTCCGATTGGGGTAGATGAGCATTTCTTC	CASGPIGVDEHFF
TRBV7-2	TRBJ1-2	-	TRBD1	18	TGTGCCAGCAGCCCCCTACGGACAGGGAACTCCATTAACTATGGCTACACCTTC	CASSPLRTGNSINYGYTF
TRBV28	TRBJ2-5	-	-	16	TGTGCCACCAGTTCCCCGTCATTACTTGCCGAGGGGACCCAGTACTTC	CATSSPSLLAEGTQYF
TRBV7-2	TRBJ1-1	many	-	14	TGTGCCAGCAGCTTAGAGTTGGTAAGGACTGAAGCTTTCTTT	CASSLELVRTEAFF
TRBV19	TRBJ2-5	-	TRBD2	15	TGTGCCAGTAGTATAAGCCCTAGCGGCCAAGAGACCCAGTACTTC	CASSISPSGQETQYF
TRBV27	TRBJ2-1	-	TRBD2	16	TGTGCCAGCAGTTCGGAAACTAGCGGGAGTGTCAATGAGCAGTTCTTC	CASSSETSGSVNEQFF
TRBV27	TRBJ2-1	-	-	16	TGTGCCAGCAGAACACGCCAGGGGACCTTGGACAATGAGCAGTTCTTC	CASRTRQGTLDNEQFF
TRBV7-4	TRBJ1-1	-	TRBD1	16	TGTGCCAGCAGCCCTAATACAGGGGGCAACGGACCTGAAGCTTTCTTT	CASSPNTGGNGPEAFF
TRBV20-1	TRBJ2-7	few	-	11	TGCAGTGCTAGGGGGAAAGGCGAGCAGTACTTC	CSARGKGEQYF
TRBV12-3/TRBV12-4	TRBJ1-2	once	-	14	TGTTCAAGCAGTTTAGGGGGGACGGAGTATGGCTACTCCTTC	CSSSLGGTEYGYSF
TRBV28	TRBJ1-1	-	-	16	TGTGCCAGCAGCCAAAAGGGGGGGGAAGAGCACACTGAAGCTTTCTTT	CASSQKGGEEHTEAFF
TRBV12-3/TRBV12-4	TRBJ1-3	-	TRBD1	17	TGTGCCAGCAAGCGGGACAGGGGACCCCGATCTGGAAACACCATATATTTT	CASKRDRGPRSGNTIYF
TRBV12-3/TRBV12-4	TRBJ2-2	few	TRBD2	16	TGTGCCAGCAGTTTAGTGGCGGGAGGGAGCACCGGGGAGCTGTTTTTT	CASSLVAGGSTGELFF
TRBV7-6	TRBJ2-7	-	TRBD2	17	TGTGCCAGCAGCTTAGCGCGGGGCGCAAGGACTAGCGGCGAGCAGTACTTC	CASSLARGARTSGEQYF
TRBV12-5	TRBJ2-1	few	-	15	TGTGCTAGTGAAATGATTGCAGACGCAAACAATGAGCAGTTCTTC	CASEMIADANNEQFF
TRBV2	TRBJ2-7	few	-	14	TGTGCCAGCAGTGAGGCTCTACCATCCTACGAGCAGTACTTC	CASSEALPSYEQYF
TRBV28	TRBJ1-1	-	-	13	TGTGCCAGCACCCTCGGATTAGAAACTGAAGCTTTCTTT	CASTLGLETEAFF
TRBV7-9	TRBJ2-7	few	-	14	TGTGCCAGCAGCAGCCGCATTTCCCTCTACGAGCAGTACTTC	CASSSRISLYEQYF
TRBV4-1	TRBJ1-5	few	TRBD1	16	TGCGCCAGCAGCCAGTTCACCAGGGGGCTCGGTCAGCCCCAGCATTTT	CASSQFTRGLGQPQHF
TRBV5-6	TRBJ2-3	-	TRBD2	18	TGTGCCAGCAGCCTGGGACTAGCGGGGGCCATCCGCACAGATACGCAGTATTTT	CASSLGLAGAIRTDTQYF
TRBV7-9	TRBJ2-3	few	-	15	TGTGCCAGCAGCTTAGCAACCGTGGCAGGAGATACGCAGTATTTT	CASSLATVAGDTQYF
TRBV23-1	TRBJ2-1	once	-	17	TGCGCCAGCAGTCAGGAACCCACGGGAGAGGGTTGCAATGAGCAGTTATTC	CASSQEPTGEGCNEQLF
TRBV7-6	TRBJ2-7	few	-	15	TGTGCCAGCAGCTTCTGGGAGGGGGCTTGGTACGAGCAGTACTTC	CASSFWEGAWYEQYF
TRBV19	TRBJ1-1	few	-	16	TGTGCCAGTAACCCCGCTATCCTGCAGGGGCTCACTGAAGCTTTCTTT	CASNPAILQGLTEAFF
TRBV7-2	TRBJ2-2	many	-	15	TGTGCCAGCAGCTTTAACCAGCCGGGCACCGGGGAGCTGTTTTTT	CASSFNQPGTGELFF
TRBV12-3/TRBV12-4	TRBJ1-2	-	TRBD1	13	TGTGCCAGCAACTCCGGGACAGTTTATGGCTACACCTTC	CASNSGTVYGYTF
TRBV28	TRBJ1-4	few	-	15	TGTGCCAGCAAGGCGACAGTGGAGGGCCCTGAAAAACTGTTTTTT	CASKATVEGPEKLFF
TRBV4-1	TRBJ1-4	-	-	15	TGCGCCAGCAGCCCCACGAGCGCAACTAATGAAAAACTGTTTTTT	CASSPTSATNEKLFF
TRBV11-3	TRBJ2-3	-	-	13	TGTGCCAGCAGCTTAACCCTCTCAGATACGCAGTATTTT	CASSLTLSDTQYF
TRBV6-5	TRBJ2-7	many	TRBD2	13	TGTGCCAGCAGTTACGGACTAGCACATGAGCAGTACTTC	CASSYGLAHEQYF
TRBV5-1	TRBJ1-1	-	-	14	TGCGCCAGCAGCTTGGAGATGGTGAACACTGAAGCTTTCTTT	CASSLEMVNTEAFF
TRBV6-5	TRBJ2-7	few	-	14	TGTGCCAGCAGTTACTCGTACAGGGAGTACGAGCAGTACTTC	CASSYSYREYEQYF
TRBV19	TRBJ1-5	-	TRBD1	16	TGTGCCAGTAGTCTCCTAGGACAGGGGGCGGGACAGCCCCAGCATTTT	CASSLLGQGAGQPQHF
TRBV2	TRBJ2-2	-	-	14	TGTGCCAGCACCTCCGAGATGAACACCGGGGAGCTGTTTTTT	CASTSEMNTGELFF
TRBV30	TRBJ2-1	-	-	11	TGTGCCTGGAGTGTACGGTGGGGTCCGTTCTTC	CAWSVRWGPFF